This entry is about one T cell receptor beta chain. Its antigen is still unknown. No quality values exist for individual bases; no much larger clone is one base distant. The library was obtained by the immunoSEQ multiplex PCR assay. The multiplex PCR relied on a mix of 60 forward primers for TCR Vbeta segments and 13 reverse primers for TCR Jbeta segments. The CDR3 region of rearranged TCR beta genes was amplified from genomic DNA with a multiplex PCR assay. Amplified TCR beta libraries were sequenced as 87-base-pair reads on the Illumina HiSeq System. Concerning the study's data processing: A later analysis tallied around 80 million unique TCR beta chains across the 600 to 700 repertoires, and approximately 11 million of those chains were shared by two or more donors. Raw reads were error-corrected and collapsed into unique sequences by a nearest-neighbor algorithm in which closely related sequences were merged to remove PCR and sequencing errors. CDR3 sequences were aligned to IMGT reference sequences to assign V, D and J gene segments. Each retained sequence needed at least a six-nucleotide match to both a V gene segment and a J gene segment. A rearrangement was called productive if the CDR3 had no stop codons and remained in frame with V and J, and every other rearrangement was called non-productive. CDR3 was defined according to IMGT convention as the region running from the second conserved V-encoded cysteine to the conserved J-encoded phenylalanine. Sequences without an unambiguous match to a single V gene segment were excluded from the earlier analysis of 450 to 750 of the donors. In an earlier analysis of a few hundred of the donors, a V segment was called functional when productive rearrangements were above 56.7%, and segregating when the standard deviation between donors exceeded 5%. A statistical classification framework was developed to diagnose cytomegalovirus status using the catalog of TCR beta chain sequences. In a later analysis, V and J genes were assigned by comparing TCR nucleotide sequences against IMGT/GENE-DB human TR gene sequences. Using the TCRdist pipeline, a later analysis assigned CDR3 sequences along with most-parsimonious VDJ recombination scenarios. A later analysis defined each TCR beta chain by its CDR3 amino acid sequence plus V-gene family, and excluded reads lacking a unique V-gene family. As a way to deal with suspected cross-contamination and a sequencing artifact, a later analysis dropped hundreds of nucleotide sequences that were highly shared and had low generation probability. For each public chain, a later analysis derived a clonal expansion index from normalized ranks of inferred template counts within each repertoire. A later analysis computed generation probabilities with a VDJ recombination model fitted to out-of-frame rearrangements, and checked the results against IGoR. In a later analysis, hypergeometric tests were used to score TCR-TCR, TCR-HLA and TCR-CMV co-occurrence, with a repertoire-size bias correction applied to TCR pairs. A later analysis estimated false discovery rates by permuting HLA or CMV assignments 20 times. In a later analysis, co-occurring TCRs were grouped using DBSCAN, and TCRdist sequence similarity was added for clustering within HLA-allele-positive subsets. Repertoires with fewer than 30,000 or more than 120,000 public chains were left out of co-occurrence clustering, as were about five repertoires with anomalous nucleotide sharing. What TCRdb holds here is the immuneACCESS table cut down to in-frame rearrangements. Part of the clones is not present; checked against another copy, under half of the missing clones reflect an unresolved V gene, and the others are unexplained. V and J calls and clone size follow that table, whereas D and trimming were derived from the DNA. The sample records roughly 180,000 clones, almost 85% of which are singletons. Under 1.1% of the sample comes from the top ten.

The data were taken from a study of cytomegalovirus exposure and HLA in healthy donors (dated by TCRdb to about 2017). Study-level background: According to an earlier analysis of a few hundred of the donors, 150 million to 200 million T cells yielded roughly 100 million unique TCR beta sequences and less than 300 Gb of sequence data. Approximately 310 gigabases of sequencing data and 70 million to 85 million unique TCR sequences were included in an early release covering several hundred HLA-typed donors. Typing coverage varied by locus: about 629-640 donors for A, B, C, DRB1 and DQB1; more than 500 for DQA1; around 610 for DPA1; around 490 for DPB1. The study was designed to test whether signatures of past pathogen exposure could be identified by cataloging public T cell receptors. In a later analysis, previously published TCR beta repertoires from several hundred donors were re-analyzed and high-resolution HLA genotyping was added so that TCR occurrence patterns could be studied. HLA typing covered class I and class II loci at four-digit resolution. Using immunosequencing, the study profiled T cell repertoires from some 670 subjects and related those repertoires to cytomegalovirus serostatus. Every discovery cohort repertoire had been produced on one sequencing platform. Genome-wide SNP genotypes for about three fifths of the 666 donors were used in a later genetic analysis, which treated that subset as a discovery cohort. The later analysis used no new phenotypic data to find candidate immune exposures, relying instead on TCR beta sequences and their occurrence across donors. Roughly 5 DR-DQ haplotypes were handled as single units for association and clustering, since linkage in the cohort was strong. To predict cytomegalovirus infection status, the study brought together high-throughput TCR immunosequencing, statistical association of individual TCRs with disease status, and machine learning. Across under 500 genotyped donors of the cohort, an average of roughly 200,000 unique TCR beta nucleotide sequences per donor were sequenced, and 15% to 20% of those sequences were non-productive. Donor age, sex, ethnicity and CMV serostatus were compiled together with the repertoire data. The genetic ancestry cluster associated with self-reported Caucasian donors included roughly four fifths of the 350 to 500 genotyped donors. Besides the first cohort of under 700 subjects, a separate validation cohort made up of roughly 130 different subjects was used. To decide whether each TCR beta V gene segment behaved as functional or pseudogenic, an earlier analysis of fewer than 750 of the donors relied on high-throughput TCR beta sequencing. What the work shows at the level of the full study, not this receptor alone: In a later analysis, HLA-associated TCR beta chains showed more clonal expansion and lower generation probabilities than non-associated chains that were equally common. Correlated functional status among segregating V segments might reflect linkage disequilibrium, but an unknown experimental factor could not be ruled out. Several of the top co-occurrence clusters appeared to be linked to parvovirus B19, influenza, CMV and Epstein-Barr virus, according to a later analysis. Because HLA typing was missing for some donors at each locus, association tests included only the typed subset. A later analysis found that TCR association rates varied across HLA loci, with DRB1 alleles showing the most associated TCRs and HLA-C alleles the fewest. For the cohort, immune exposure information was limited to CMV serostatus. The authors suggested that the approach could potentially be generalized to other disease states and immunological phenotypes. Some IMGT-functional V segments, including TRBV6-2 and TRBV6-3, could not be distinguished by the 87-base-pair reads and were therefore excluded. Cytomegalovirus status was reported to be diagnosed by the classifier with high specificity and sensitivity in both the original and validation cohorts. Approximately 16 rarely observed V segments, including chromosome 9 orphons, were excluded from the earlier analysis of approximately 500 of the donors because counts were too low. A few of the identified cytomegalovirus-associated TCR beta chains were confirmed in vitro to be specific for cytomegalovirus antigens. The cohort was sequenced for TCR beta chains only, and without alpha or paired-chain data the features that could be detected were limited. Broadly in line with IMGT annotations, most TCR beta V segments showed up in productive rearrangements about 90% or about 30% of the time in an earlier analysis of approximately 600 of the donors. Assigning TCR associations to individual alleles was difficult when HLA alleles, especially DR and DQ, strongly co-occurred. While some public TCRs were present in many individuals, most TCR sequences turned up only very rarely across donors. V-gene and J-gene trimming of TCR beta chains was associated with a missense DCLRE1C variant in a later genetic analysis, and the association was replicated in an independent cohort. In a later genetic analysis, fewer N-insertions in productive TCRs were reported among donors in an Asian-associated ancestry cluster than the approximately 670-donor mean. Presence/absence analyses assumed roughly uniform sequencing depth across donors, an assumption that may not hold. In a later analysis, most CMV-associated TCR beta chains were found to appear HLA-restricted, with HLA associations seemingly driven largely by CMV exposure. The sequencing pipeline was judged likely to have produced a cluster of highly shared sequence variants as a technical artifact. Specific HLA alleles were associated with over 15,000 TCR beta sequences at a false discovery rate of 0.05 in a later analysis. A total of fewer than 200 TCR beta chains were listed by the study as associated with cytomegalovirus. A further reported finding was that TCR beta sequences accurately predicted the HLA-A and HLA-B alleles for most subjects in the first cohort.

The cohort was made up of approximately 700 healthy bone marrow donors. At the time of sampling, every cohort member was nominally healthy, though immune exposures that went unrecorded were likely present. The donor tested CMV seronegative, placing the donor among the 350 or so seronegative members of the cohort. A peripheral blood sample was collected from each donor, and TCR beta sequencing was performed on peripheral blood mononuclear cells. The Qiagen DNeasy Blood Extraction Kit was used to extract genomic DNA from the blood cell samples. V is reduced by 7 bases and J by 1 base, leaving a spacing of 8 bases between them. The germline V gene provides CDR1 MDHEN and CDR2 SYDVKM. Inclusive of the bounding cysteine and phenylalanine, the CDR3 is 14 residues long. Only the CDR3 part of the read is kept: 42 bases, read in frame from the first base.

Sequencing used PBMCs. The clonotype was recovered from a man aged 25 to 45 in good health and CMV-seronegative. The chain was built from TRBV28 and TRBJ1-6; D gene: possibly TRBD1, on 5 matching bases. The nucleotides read TGTGCCAGCATAGCAGGGTCCTATAATTCACCCCTCCACTTT. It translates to CASIAGSYNSPLHF.